Below, 21 T cell receptor beta chains from the same sample are listed, as sequenced in a study of blood T cell repertoires in COVID-19 (dated by TCRdb to 2018 to 2021). Receptor libraries were prepared by the immunoSEQ multiplex PCR assay. The table was pulled from immuneACCESS by TCRdb, which kept in-frame rearrangements only. Such tables lose some clones; where checked, under half of the loss comes from unresolved V genes, and the rest has no known cause. The sample contains 150,000 to 200,000 clones, 88% of them found a single time. About a quarter of the sample lies in the top ten. Sequenced: peripheral blood. The source is a man in his fifties or sixties with acute or convalescent COVID-19.

The chain joins TRBV9 to TRBJ1-6, with D possibly being TRBD1 (6 bases). Germline CDR1 is SGDLS and CDR2 is YYNGEE. This CDR3 has 15 amino acids. The germline V and J ends were trimmed by 4 bases and 5 bases, with 13 bases remaining between them. CDR3 protein: CASSNPGQDNSPLHF. CDR3 coding DNA: TGTGCCAGCAGCAACCCGGGACAAGATAATTCACCCCTCCACTTT.

The chain carries TRBV19 and TRBJ2-5, with a possible D match to TRBD2 (6 bases). The germline V gene encodes CDR1 LNHDA and CDR2 SQIVND (reference sequence). V dropped 5 bases and J dropped 6 bases, with 13 bases sitting between them. The CDR3 length is 13 residues. CDR3 loop: CASSPEGLQTQYF. The CDR3, as DNA: TGTGCCAGTAGTCCGGAGGGTCTGCAGACCCAGTACTTC.

The V and J genes are TRBV10-1 and TRBJ1-1; D might be TRBD1 (6 bases). CDR3 size: 14 residues. Germline V gene lookup returns CDR1 WNHNN and CDR2 SYGVQD (reference sequence). With 4 bases removed from V and 1 base from J, the gap between germline ends came to 10 bases. In DNA, the CDR3 is TGCGCCAGCAGTGGCGGACAGAAGAACACTGAAGCTTTCTTT. Residues: CASSGGQKNTEAFF.

This clone was found a few times. CDR3 bases: TGTGCCATCAGTGAATCCCGAGGCGAATCACCCCTCCACTTT. The encoded protein is CAISESRGESPLHF. The chain links TRBV10-3 to TRBJ1-6, with no clear D. From germline, CDR1 is ENHRY and CDR2 SYGVKD. The length of the CDR3 is 14 residues. V gave up 3 bases and J gave up 10 bases, with 13 bases separating them.

The V call is TRBV7-2, the J call TRBJ1-5; D remains ambiguous. There are 15 residues in the CDR3. V lost 3 bases to trimming and J lost 1 base, with 10 bases between them. Germline lookup yields CDR1 SGHTA and CDR2 FQGNSA. This CDR3 reads CASSFAGLSNQPQHF. CDR3 coding DNA: TGTGCCAGCAGCTTTGCAGGTTTGAGCAATCAGCCCCAGCATTTT.

The chain carries TRBV19 and TRBJ1-2; D might be TRBD1 (5 bases). The length of the CDR3 is 15 residues. V was trimmed by 3 bases and J by 0 bases, leaving 11 bases between them. Looked up from germline, CDR1 is LNHDA and CDR2 is SQIVND (reference sequence). CDR3 bases: TGTGCCAGTAGTATGGCAGGGCTTCCTAACTATGGCTACACCTTC. Amino acid sequence: CASSMAGLPNYGYTF.

The V and J genes are TRBV2 and TRBJ1-1, with TRBD1 as a possible D gene (6 bases). Germline V gene data show CDR1 as SNHLY and CDR2 as FYNNEI. The V gene lost 10 bases and the J gene lost 4 bases, with 22 bases spanning the gap. This CDR3 has 15 residues. CDR3: CAKTGFESSRTEAFF. The CDR3 DNA is TGTGCCAAAACAGGGTTTGAGTCGAGTCGCACTGAAGCTTTCTTT.

The V call is TRBV5-1, the J call TRBJ1-2, with 8 bases aligning to TRBD1. The germline gives CDR1 SGHRS, CDR2 YFSETQ. V lost 0 bases and J lost 4; bases outside the gene matches: 8. There are 16 residues in the CDR3. For the CDR3, the DNA is TGCGCCAGCAGCTTGGAATCCGGGACAGGCCTCTATGGCTACACCTTC. Translating it yields CASSLESGTGLYGYTF.

The chain joins TRBV2 to TRBJ1-2; D might be TRBD1 (5 bases). CDR1 and CDR2 (germline): SNHLY, FYNNEI. The CDR3 runs to 13 residues. Deletions cut 2 bases from V and 4 bases from J, with 8 bases between. The CDR3 sequence: CASSERGPYGYTF. The DNA for the CDR3 is TGTGCCAGCAGTGAAAGGGGTCCCTATGGCTACACCTTC.

The chain combines TRBV29-1 with TRBJ2-2; possible D gene TRBD2, 6 bases. Germline CDR1 is SQVTM and CDR2 is ANQGSEA. CDR3 length: 12 amino acids. The V gene lost 4 bases and the J gene lost 7 bases, with 10 bases spanning the gap. CDR3 DNA: TGCAGCGTTGTATCCGGGAGCGGGGAGCTGTTTTTT. Its protein is CSVVSGSGELFF.

The chain employs TRBV3-1 (or the pseudogene TRBV3-2) and TRBJ2-6; D unclear. The CDR3 runs 15 residues. V dropped 4 bases and J dropped 0 bases, with 7 bases sitting between them. The germline CDR1 and CDR2 sequences are LGHDT and YNNKEL (reference sequence). The CDR3 sequence is CASSLRGSGANVLTF. CDR3 bases: TGTGCCAGCAGCCTGAGAGGCTCTGGGGCCAACGTCCTGACTTTC.

The CDR3 reads CAWSLGGRAYNEQFF. In DNA form, the CDR3 reads TGTGCCTGGAGTCTCGGGGGGCGAGCCTACAATGAGCAGTTCTTC. This chain joins TRBV30 and TRBJ2-1; TRBD2 might be the D (7 bases). The germline CDR1 and CDR2 sequences are GTSNPN and SVGIG (reference sequence). The germline V and J ends were trimmed by 2 bases and 2 bases, with 13 bases remaining between them. The CDR3 extends over 15 amino acids.

This chain links TRBV11-3 with TRBJ2-1, with 9 positions matching TRBD2. J was trimmed by 5 bases and V by 1 base; bases with no gene match: 12. Germline CDR1 and CDR2: SGHNT and YENEEA. The CDR3 is made up of 18 amino acids. Here the CDR3 DNA reads TGTGCCAGCAGCTTAGGGGTCATTAGCGGGAGAACAGACAATGAGCAGTTCTTC. Protein sequence: CASSLGVISGRTDNEQFF.

This chain uses TRBV3-1 (or the pseudogene TRBV3-2) with TRBJ1-2; TRBD1 is a possible D gene (5 bases). The germline CDR1 and CDR2 sequences are LGHDT and YNNKEL (reference sequence). The CDR3 runs 15 residues. Trimming removed 4 bases from V and 2 bases from J, with 14 bases in between. The CDR3 loop is CASSPAGGGNYGYTF. The CDR3, as DNA: TGTGCCAGCAGCCCAGCCGGTGGGGGGAACTATGGCTACACCTTC.

The chain combines TRBV7-3 with TRBJ2-2, with no clear D. Per germline, CDR1 SGHTA and CDR2 FQGTGA. Trimming took 5 bases from V and 0 from J, leaving 7 bases between them. The CDR3 length is 14 residues. Here the CDR3 reads CASSPLANTGELFF. The CDR3 DNA is TGTGCCAGCAGCCCGCTAGCGAACACCGGGGAGCTGTTTTTT.

This clone appeared a single time. The rearrangement uses TRBV11-3 and TRBJ1-1; TRBD1 is a possible D gene (5 bases). The CDR3 totals 13 residues. V was cut by 4 bases and J by 6 bases, with 12 bases left in between. CDR1 is SGHNT, CDR2 YENEEA, per germline. CDR3 amino acids: CASSSDPGAEAFF. The DNA of the CDR3 is TGTGCCAGCAGCTCGGATCCGGGGGCTGAAGCTTTCTTT.

This sequence joins TRBV25-1 and TRBJ1-3; TRBD1 matches 9 bases. Losses at the gene ends were 3 bases for V and 7 bases for J; bases not matched to a gene: 4. The CDR3 loop spans 14 amino acids. Per germline, CDR1 MGHDK and CDR2 SYGVNS. The CDR3 DNA follows: TGTGCCAGCAGTGAGGGACAGGGAGTGAACACCATATATTTT. The encoded protein is CASSEGQGVNTIYF.

V usage is TRBV19 and J usage is TRBJ1-3; unclear D gene. V was pared by 7 bases and J by 4 bases, with 11 bases between. Germline CDR1 and CDR2: LNHDA and SQIVND (reference sequence). This CDR3 region has 13 residues. The CDR3: CASKSAEGNTIYF. The CDR3 DNA is TGTGCCAGTAAATCGGCGGAGGGAAACACCATATATTTT.

The count of this clone is one. This rearrangement joins TRBV5-1 to TRBJ2-3; 7 positions agree with TRBD2. Germline CDR1 reads SGHRS; CDR2 reads YFSETQ. V shed 2 bases, J shed 2 bases, and the junction held 5 bases outside the gene matches. There are 15 residues in the CDR3. In DNA, the CDR3 is TGCGCCAGCAGCTTAGCGGGGAGCGACACAGATACGCAGTATTTT. Protein sequence: CASSLAGSDTDTQYF.

This sequence joins TRBV9 and TRBJ2-3; 8 nucleotides match TRBD2. With V trimmed by 0 bases and J by 1 base, 4 bases remained unmatched. Per the germline V gene, CDR1 is SGDLS and CDR2 is YYNGEE. CDR3 length equals 16 residues. CDR3 in DNA: TGTGCCAGCAGCGTAGAGGTGACTAGCGGCACAGATACGCAGTATTTT. Translated: CASSVEVTSGTDTQYF.

The chain uses TRBV5-5 and TRBJ1-1, with a weak D call TRBD1 (6 bases). The CDR3 runs 17 residues. V lost 1 base and J 4 bases, leaving 20 bases between the germline ends. CDR1 and CDR2 from the germline V gene are SGHKS and YYEKEE (reference sequence). Written as DNA, the CDR3 is TGTGCCAGCAGCTTGTTTATTGGCGGGGGCGCGATCACTGAAGCTTTCTTT. Its translation: CASSLFIGGGAITEAFF.